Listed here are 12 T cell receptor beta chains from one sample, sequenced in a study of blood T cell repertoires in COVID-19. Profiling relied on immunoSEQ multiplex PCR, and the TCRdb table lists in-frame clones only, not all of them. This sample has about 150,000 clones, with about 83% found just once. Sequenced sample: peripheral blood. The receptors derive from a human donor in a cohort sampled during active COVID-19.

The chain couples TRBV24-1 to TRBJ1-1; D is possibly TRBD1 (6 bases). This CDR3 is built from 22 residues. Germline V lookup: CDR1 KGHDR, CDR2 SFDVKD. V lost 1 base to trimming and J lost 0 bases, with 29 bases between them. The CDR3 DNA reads TGTGCCACCAGTGATTTTGTCCCCTCGACCAGGGGCTTCCAAGGGATGAACACTGAAGCTTTCTTT. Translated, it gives CATSDFVPSTRGFQGMNTEAFF.

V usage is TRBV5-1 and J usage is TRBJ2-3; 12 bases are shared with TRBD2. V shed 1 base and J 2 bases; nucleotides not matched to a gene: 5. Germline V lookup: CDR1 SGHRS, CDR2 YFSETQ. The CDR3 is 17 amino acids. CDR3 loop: CASSLLASGGATDTQYF. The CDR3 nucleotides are TGCGCCAGCAGCTTGTTGGCTAGCGGGGGGGCCACAGATACGCAGTATTTT.

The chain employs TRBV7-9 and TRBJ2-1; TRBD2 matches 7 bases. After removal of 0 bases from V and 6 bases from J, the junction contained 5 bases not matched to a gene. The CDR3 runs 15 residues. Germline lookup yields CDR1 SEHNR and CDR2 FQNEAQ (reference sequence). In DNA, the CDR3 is TGTGCCAGCAGCTTAGCTGGCGGGAGAAGCAATGAGCAGTTCTTC. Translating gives CASSLAGGRSNEQFF.

In DNA form, the CDR3 reads TGTGCCAGCAGTTACTCGCGAGCCCAGAGGGTCACTGAAGCTTTCTTT. This sequence encodes CASSYSRAQRVTEAFF. The chain couples TRBV6-2 or TRBV6-3 to TRBJ1-1; D gene unclear. Germline-derived CDR1 and CDR2 are MNHEY and SVGEGT. This CDR3 has 16 amino acids. Between the trimmed V and J ends, which lost 0 bases and 4 bases, there was a span of 15 bases.

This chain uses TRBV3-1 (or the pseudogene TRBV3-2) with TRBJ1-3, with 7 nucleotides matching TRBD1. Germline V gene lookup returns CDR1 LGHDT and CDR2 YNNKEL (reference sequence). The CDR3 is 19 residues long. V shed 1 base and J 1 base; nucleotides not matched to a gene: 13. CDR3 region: CASSQAWQGEAFSGNTIYF. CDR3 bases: TGTGCCAGCAGCCAAGCTTGGCAGGGGGAAGCATTTTCTGGAAACACCATATATTTT.

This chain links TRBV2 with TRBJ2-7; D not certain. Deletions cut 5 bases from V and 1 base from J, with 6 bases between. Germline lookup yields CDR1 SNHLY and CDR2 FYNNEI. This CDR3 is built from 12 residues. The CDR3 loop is CASSFPSYEQYF. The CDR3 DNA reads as TGTGCCAGCAGTTTCCCTTCCTACGAGCAGTACTTC.

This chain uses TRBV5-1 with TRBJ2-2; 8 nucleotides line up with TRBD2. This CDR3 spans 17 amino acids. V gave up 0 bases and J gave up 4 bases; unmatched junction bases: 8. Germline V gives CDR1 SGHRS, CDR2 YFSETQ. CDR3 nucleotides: TGCGCCAGCAGCTTGGTAACAAGCGGGAGTGGCACCGGGGAGCTGTTTTTT. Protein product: CASSLVTSGSGTGELFF.

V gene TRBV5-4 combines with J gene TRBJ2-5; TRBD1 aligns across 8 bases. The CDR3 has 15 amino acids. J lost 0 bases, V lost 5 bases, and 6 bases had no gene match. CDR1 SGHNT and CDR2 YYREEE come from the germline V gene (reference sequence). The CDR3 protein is CASRPGTGNQETQYF. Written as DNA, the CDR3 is TGTGCCAGCAGACCCGGGACAGGAAACCAAGAGACCCAGTACTTC.

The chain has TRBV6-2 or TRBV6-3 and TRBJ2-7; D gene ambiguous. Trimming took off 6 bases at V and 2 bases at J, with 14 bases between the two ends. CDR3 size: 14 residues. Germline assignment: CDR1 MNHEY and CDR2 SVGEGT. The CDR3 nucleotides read TGTGCCAGCAGCGACTGGTCCTCCGCCTACGAGCAGTACTTC. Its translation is CASSDWSSAYEQYF.

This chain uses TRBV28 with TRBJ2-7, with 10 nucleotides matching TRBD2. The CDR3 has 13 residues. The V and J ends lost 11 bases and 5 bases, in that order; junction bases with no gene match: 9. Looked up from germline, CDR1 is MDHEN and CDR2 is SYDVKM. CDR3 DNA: TGTGCCGGAAGAAGCGGGGGGGACCACGAGCAGTACTTC. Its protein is CAGRSGGDHEQYF.

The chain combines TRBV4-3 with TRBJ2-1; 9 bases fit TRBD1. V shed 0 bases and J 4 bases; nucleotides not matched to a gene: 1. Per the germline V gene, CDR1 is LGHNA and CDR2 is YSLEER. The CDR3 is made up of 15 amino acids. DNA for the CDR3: TGCGCCAGCAGCCAAGATGGACAGGGGTACAATGAGCAGTTCTTC. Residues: CASSQDGQGYNEQFF.

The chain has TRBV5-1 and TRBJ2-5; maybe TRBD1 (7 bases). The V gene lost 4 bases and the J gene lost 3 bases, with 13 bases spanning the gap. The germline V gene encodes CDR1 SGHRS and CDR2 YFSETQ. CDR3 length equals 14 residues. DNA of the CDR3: TGCGCCAGCAGCCGGGGGACAGTAGAAGAGACCCAGTACTTC. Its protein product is CASSRGTVEETQYF.